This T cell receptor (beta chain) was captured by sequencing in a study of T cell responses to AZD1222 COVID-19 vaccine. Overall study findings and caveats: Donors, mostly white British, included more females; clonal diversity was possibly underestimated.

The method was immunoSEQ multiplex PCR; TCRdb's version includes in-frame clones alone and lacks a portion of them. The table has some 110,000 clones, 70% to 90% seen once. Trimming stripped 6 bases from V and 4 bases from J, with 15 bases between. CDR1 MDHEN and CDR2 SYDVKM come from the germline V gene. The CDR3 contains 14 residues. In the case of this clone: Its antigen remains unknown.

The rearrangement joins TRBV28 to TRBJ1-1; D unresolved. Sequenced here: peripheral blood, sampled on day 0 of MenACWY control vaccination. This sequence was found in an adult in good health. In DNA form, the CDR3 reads TGTGCCAGCAGCCCCGCGGGGAGGAGCACTGAAGCTTTCTTT. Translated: CASSPAGRSTEAFF.